This T cell receptor beta chain is from a study of T cell repertoires in cytomegalovirus infection. Study background: Both a matching HLA type and CMV infection were indicated by public TCR beta signatures. Study outcomes and limitations: HLA-C-restricted CMV-specific TCR beta clonotypes were dominant in the ex vivo response. Summed public TCR beta family frequency identified CMV carriers bearing the relevant HLA.

This clonotype was picked up a small number of times. Antigen unknown. TCRdb used MiXCR to reprocess the reads, holding one entry per CDR3 protein. The table lists 500,000 or so distinct CDR3 sequences, approximately 16% of them singletons. V shed 1 base and J shed 4 bases, with 9 bases lying between them. Germline V gene lookup returns CDR1 SGHDN and CDR2 FVKESK. The CDR3 length is 14 residues. V and J are TRBV14 and TRBJ2-3; D is uncertain. Source material: CD8+ T cells from PBMCs. This TCR derives from a human donor in good health (CMV status not recorded). Some clones in this sample may be carry-over from other donors' samples. The CDR3 coding sequence is TGTGCCAGCAGCCAAGGTCCGGTCGCAGATACGCAGTATTTT. This codes for CASSQGPVADTQYF.